Shown below are 6 T cell receptor beta chains from a single sample sequenced in a study of OX40 agonist ivuxolimab in advanced cancers. The assay was immunoSEQ multiplex PCR, and TCRdb's table has in-frame clones only and misses some. The profile shows tens of thousands of clones, 80% to 90% of them singletons. Sample: CD4+ or CD8+ T cells sorted from blood, taken in a trial of the OX40 agonist ivuxolimab. Every receptor here comes from an adult with an advanced solid tumor such as melanoma, head and neck, liver or kidney cancer.

This chain uses TRBV5-1 with TRBJ2-3; D unclear. V was cut by 4 bases and J by 0 bases, with 3 bases left in between. This CDR3 comprises 12 residues. Germline assignment: CDR1 SGHRS and CDR2 YFSETQ. The CDR3 sequence is CASSISTDTQYF. CDR3 nucleotide sequence: TGCGCCAGCAGCATTAGCACAGATACGCAGTATTTT.

The chain joins TRBV19 to TRBJ1-2; 8 nucleotides line up with TRBD1. Trimming took 5 bases from V and 4 from J; bases not matched to a gene: 6. CDR3 length: 14 residues. Germline V gene sequence: CDR1 LNHDA, CDR2 SQIVND (reference sequence). Here the CDR3 reads CASSATGGRYGYTF. The DNA of the CDR3 is TGTGCCAGTAGTGCTACAGGGGGTCGCTATGGCTACACCTTC.

This clone was seen only once. The chain links TRBV25-1 to TRBJ1-6, with 7 bases that match TRBD1. Trimming took 4 bases from V and 0 from J; bases not matched to a gene: 3. The germline gives CDR1 MGHDK, CDR2 SYGVNS. CDR3 length equals 16 residues. CDR3 in DNA: TGTGCCAGCAGTGCCCCAGGGGGCTCCTATAATTCACCCCTCCACTTT. As protein: CASSAPGGSYNSPLHF.

This chain uses TRBV27 with TRBJ2-7; D not certain. Per germline, CDR1 MNHEY and CDR2 SMNVEV (reference sequence). CDR3 length equals 13 residues. The V end was cut by 0 bases, the J end by 0 bases, with 3 bases between. DNA of the CDR3: TGTGCCAGCAGTTTATCTACCTCCTACGAGCAGTACTTC. This sequence encodes CASSLSTSYEQYF.

The chain joins TRBV6-6 to TRBJ2-2, with TRBD2 matching 9 bases. The germline V gene has CDR1 MNHNY and CDR2 SVGAGI (reference sequence). With 7 bases clipped from V and 0 bases from J, the junction kept 6 bases outside the gene matches. The CDR3 loop spans 16 amino acids. The CDR3 DNA sequence: TGTGCCAGCACCTTCGCTAGCGGGGCGAACACCGGGGAGCTGTTTTTT. Its protein product is CASTFASGANTGELFF.

This clone was detected once. The V and J genes are TRBV21-1 and TRBJ1-1; the table names TRBD1, a call not compared with the DNA. TRBV21-1 is a recognized pseudogene. CDR3 length equals 18 residues. CDR3 amino acids: CASSKPLLRTGIDAEAFF. CDR3 in DNA: TGTGCCAGCAGCAAACCACTCCTAAGGACAGGAATAGACGCTGAAGCTTTCTTT.